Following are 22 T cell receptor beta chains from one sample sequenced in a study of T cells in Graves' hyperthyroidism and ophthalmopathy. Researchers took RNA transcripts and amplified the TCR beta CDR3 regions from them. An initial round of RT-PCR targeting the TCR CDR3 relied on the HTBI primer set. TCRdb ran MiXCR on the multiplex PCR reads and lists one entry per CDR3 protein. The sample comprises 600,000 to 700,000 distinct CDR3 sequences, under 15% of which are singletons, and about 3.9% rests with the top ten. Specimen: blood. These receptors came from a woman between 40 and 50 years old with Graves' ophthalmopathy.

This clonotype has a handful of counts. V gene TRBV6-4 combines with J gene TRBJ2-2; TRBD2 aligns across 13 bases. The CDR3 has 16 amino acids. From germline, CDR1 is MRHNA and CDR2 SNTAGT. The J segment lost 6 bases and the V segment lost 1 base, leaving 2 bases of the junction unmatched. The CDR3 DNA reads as TGTGCCAGCAGTGACTTGACTAGCGGGAGGCCCGGGGAGCTGTTTTTT. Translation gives CASSDLTSGRPGELFF.

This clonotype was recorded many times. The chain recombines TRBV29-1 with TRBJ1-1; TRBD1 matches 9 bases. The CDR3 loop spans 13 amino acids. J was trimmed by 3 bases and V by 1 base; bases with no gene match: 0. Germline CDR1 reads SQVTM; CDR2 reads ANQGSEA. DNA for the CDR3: TGCAGCGTTGAAGGACAGGGGGACACTGAAGCTTTCTTT. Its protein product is CSVEGQGDTEAFF.

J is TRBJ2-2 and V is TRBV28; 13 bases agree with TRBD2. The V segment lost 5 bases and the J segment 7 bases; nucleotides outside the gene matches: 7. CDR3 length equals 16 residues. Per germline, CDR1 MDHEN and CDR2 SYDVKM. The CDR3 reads CASSLGLAGVVGELFF. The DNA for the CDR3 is TGTGCCAGCAGTCTCGGACTAGCGGGAGTGGTCGGGGAGCTGTTTTTT.

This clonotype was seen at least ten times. CDR3 DNA sequence: TGTGCCATCAGTGAGTCCGGGGAAGGGAACACCATATATTTT. Its translation: CAISESGEGNTIYF. V is TRBV10-3 and J is TRBJ1-3; D is unclear. Trimming stripped 0 bases from V and 7 bases from J, with 10 bases between. Germline CDR1 reads ENHRY; CDR2 reads SYGVKD. The CDR3 is made up of 14 amino acids.

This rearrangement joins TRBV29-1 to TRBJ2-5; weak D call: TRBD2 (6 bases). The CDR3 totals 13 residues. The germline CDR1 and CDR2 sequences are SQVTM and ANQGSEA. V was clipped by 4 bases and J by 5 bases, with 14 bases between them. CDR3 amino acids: CSVVRGRRETQYF. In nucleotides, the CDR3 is TGCAGCGTTGTGCGTGGGAGGAGGGAGACCCAGTACTTC.

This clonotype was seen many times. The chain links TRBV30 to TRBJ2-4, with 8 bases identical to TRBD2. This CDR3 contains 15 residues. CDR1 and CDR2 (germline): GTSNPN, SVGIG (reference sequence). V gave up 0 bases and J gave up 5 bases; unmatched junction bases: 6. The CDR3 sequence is CAWSVQIGRENIQYF. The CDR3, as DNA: TGTGCCTGGAGTGTACAAATCGGGAGGGAAAACATTCAGTACTTC.

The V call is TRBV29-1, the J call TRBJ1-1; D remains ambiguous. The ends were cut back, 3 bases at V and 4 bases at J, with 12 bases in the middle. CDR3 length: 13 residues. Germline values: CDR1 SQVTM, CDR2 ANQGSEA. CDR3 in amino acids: CSVELAGSTEAFF. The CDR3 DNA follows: TGCAGCGTTGAGTTGGCGGGGTCCACTGAAGCTTTCTTT.

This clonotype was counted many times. The CDR3 DNA reads as TGTGCCAGCAGCCAAGAGCTAAGGGACAAAGGTGAAGCTTTCTTT. Translated, it gives CASSQELRDKGEAFF. This rearrangement joins TRBV4-2 to TRBJ1-1, with a weak D call TRBD1 (6 bases). CDR3 length: 15 residues. The germline V and J ends were trimmed by 0 bases and 7 bases, with 15 bases remaining between them. The germline gives CDR1 LGHNA, CDR2 YNFKEQ.

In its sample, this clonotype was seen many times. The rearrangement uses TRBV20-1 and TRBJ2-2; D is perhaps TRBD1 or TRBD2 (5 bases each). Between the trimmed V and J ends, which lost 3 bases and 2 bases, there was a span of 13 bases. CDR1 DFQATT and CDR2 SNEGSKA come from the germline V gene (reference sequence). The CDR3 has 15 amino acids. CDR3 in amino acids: CSASNRDANTGELFF. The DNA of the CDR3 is TGCAGTGCTAGCAACCGGGACGCTAACACCGGGGAGCTGTTTTTT.

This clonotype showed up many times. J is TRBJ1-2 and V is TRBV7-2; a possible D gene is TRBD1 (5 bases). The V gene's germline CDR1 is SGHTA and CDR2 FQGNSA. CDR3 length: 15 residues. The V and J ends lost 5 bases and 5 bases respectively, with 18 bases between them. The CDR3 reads CASSRDSSLGYGYTF. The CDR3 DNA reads TGTGCCAGCAGCCGCGACAGTTCCTTGGGATATGGCTACACCTTC. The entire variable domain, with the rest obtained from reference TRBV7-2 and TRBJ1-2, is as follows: GAGVSQSPSNKVTEKGKDVELRCDPISGHTALYWYRQSLGQGLEFLIYFQGNSAPDKSGLPSDRFSAERTGGSVSTLTIQRTQQEDSAVYLCASSRDSSLGYGYTFGSGTRLTVV.

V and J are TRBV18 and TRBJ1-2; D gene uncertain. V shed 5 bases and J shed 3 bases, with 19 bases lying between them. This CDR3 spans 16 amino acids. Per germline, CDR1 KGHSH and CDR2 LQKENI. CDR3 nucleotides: TGTGCCAGCTCAATAATGGATCGACGGAGCTACTATGGCTACACCTTC. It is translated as CASSIMDRRSYYGYTF.

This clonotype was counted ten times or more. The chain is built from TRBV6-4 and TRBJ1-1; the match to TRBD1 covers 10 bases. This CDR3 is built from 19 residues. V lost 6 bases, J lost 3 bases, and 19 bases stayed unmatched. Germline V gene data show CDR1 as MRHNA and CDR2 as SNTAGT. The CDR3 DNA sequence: TGTGCCAGCAGCAAGACGCCCGGGACAGGGGTTAAGTCGGACACTGAAGCTTTCTTT. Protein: CASSKTPGTGVKSDTEAFF.

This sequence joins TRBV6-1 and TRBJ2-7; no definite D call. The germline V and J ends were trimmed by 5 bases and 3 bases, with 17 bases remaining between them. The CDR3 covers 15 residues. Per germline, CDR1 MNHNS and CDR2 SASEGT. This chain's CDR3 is CASSPEPGPDYEQYF. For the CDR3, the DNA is TGTGCCAGCAGTCCGGAGCCCGGACCTGACTACGAGCAGTACTTC.

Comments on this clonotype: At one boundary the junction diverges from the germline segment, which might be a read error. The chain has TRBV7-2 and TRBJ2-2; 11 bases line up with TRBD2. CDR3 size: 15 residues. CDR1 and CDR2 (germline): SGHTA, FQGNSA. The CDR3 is CASSRLAGTTGEPFF. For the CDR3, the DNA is TGTGCCAGCAGCAGACTAGCGGGAACCACCGGGGAGCCGTTTTTT.

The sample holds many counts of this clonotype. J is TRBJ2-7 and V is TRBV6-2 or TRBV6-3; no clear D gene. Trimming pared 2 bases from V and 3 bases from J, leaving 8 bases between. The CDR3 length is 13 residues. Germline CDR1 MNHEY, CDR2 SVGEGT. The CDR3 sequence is CASSYPGFYEQYF. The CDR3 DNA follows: TGTGCCAGCAGTTACCCGGGTTTCTACGAGCAGTACTTC.

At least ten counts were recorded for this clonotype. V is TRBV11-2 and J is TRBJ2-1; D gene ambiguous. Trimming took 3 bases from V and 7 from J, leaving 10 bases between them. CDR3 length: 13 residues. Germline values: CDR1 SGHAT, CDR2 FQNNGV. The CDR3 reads CASSLTFINEQFF. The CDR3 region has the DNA TGTGCCAGCAGCTTGACCTTTATAAATGAGCAGTTCTTC. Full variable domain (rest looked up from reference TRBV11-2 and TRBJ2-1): EAGVAQSPRYKIIEKRQSVAFWCNPISGHATLYWYQQILGQGPKLLIQFQNNGVVDDSQLPKDRFSAERLKGVDSTLKIQPAKLEDSAVYLCASSLTFINEQFFGPGTRLTVL.

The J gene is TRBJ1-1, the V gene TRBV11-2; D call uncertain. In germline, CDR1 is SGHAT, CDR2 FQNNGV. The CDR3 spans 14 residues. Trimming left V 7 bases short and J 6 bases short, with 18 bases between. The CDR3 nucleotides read TGTGCCAGCACCAGCAGGCAGGTCCGCCCTGAAGCTTTCTTT. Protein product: CASTSRQVRPEAFF.

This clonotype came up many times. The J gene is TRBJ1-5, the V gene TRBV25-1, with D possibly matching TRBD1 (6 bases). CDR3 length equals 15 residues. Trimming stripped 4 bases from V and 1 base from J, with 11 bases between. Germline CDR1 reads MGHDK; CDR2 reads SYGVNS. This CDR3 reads CASSVGTSSNQPQHF. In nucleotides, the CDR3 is TGTGCCAGCAGTGTCGGGACATCAAGCAATCAGCCCCAGCATTTT.

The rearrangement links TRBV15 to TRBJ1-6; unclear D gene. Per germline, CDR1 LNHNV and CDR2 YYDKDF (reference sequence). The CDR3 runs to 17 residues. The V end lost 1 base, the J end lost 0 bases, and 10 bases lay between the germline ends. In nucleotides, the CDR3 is TGTGCCACCAGCAGAGCCCCCACCGACTCCTATAATTCACCCCTCCACTTT. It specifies CATSRAPTDSYNSPLHF.

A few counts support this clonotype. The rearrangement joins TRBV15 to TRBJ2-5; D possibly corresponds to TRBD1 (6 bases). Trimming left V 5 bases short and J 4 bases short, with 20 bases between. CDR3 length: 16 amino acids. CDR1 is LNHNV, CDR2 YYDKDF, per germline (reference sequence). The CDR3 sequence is CATSPPWQGLGETQYF. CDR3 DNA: TGTGCCACCAGCCCCCCCTGGCAGGGGTTAGGAGAGACCCAGTACTTC.

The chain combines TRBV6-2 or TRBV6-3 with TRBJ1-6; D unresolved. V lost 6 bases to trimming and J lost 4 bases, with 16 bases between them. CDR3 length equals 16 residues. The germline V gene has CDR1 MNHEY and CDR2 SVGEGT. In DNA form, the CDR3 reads TGTGCCAGCAGCGGCCCCTTTACCTCGTATAATTCACCCCTCCACTTT. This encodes CASSGPFTSYNSPLHF.

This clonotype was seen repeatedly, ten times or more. The CDR3 DNA is TGTGCCAGCAGAACCGCCGGGACAGGGGGCCCCAGGACCTACGAGCAGTACTTC. Its translation is CASRTAGTGGPRTYEQYF. The chain recombines TRBV28 with TRBJ2-7; TRBD1 aligns across 12 bases. This CDR3 has 18 amino acids. The J segment lost 2 bases and the V segment lost 6 bases, leaving 14 bases of the junction unmatched. Germline loops: CDR1 MDHEN, CDR2 SYDVKM. The full variable domain, with the rest looked up from reference TRBV28 and TRBJ2-7, is DVKVTQSSRYLVKRTGEKVFLECVQDMDHENMFWYRQDPGLGLRLIYFSYDVKMKEKGDIPEGYSVSREKKERFSLILESASTNQTSMYLCASRTAGTGGPRTYEQYFGPGTRLTVT.